Each of the 30 T cell receptor beta chains below was sequenced from the same sample in a study of OX40 agonist ivuxolimab in advanced cancers. The repertoire was sequenced with immunoSEQ multiplex PCR; TCRdb's copy has only in-frame clones and lacks some. The table lists some 83,000 clones, roughly nine tenths of them singletons. Material: CD4+ or CD8+ T cells sorted from blood, obtained in a trial of the OX40 agonist ivuxolimab. The receptors stem from an adult with an advanced solid tumor such as melanoma, head and neck, liver or kidney cancer.

The chain employs TRBV7-2 and TRBJ1-1; D is unclear. CDR3 length equals 12 residues. V was cut by 2 bases and J by 8 bases, with 9 bases left in between. Germline-derived CDR1 and CDR2 are SGHTA and FQGNSA. The CDR3 DNA sequence: TGTGCCAGCAGCTTATGGAGAGGAGAAGCTTTCTTT. It is translated as CASSLWRGEAFF.

The chain carries TRBV30 and TRBJ2-3; D ambiguous. V was cut by 1 base and J by 5 bases, with 7 bases left in between. This CDR3 region has 12 residues. Germline V gene lookup returns CDR1 GTSNPN and CDR2 SVGIG (reference sequence). The CDR3 is CAWSEVRDTQYF. The CDR3 DNA is TGTGCCTGGAGTGAGGTTCGAGATACGCAGTATTTT.

This chain connects TRBV9 to TRBJ1-2; TRBD1 is a possible D gene (5 bases). Looked up from germline, CDR1 is SGDLS and CDR2 is YYNGEE. The V end was cut by 2 bases, the J end by 4 bases, with 9 bases between. This CDR3 has 13 amino acids. This CDR3 is CASSVGDGYGYTF. The CDR3 bases are TGTGCCAGCAGCGTGGGGGACGGCTATGGCTACACCTTC.

CDR3 sequence: CAAGGVSSYEQYF. The CDR3 DNA reads as TGTGCCGCCGGGGGAGTCAGCTCCTACGAGCAGTACTTC. The genes are TRBV2 and TRBJ2-7; TRBD2 is a possible D gene (6 bases). Germline CDR1 SNHLY, CDR2 FYNNEI. The CDR3 totals 13 residues. V was cut by 11 bases and J by 0 bases, with 14 bases left in between. Drawing the rest from reference TRBV2 and TRBJ2-7, the complete variable domain is EPEVTQTPSHQVTQMGQEVILRCVPISNHLYFYWYRQILGQKVEFLVSFYNNEISEKSEIFDDQFSVERPDGSNFTLKIRSTKLEDSAMYFCAAGGVSSYEQYFGPGTRLTVT.

V usage is TRBV6-5 and J usage is TRBJ2-1; TRBD2 aligns across 13 bases. The CDR3 extends over 15 amino acids. CDR1 is MNHEY, CDR2 SVGAGI, per germline. V trimming: 6 bases; J trimming: 7 bases; junction bases outside the gene matches: 6. The CDR3 here is CASRILAGGGNEQFF. CDR3 DNA: TGTGCCAGCAGGATACTAGCGGGGGGGGGAAATGAGCAGTTCTTC.

This chain uses TRBV27 with TRBJ2-3, with 8 bases that match TRBD2. Germline CDR1 is MNHEY and CDR2 is SMNVEV (reference sequence). The V and J ends lost 0 bases and 0 bases, in that order; junction bases with no gene match: 2. This CDR3 spans 16 amino acids. CDR3 sequence reads: CASSLSAGASTDTQYF. The CDR3 DNA follows: TGTGCCAGCAGTTTATCAGCGGGGGCTAGCACAGATACGCAGTATTTT.

The chain joins TRBV4-3 to TRBJ2-3, with D unclear. The CDR3 runs to 14 residues. From germline, CDR1 is LGHNA and CDR2 YSLEER. The V and J ends lost 1 base and 2 bases respectively, with 7 bases between them. Written as DNA, the CDR3 is TGCGCCAGCAGCCAAGTTCTCTACACAGATACGCAGTATTTT. Encoded protein: CASSQVLYTDTQYF.

This chain links TRBV10-3 with TRBJ2-5, with D possibly being TRBD1 (6 bases). The CDR3 is made up of 12 amino acids. Germline V gives CDR1 ENHRY, CDR2 SYGVKD. Trimming took 10 bases from V and 0 from J, leaving 9 bases between them. CDR3 nucleotides: TGTGCCACTCGGACAGACCAAGAGACCCAGTACTTC. This sequence encodes CATRTDQETQYF.

The V and J genes are TRBV10-3 and TRBJ1-2, with 7 bases aligning to TRBD1. The CDR3 loop spans 17 amino acids. Germline V gene sequence: CDR1 ENHRY, CDR2 SYGVKD. V was clipped by 7 bases and J by 8 bases; unmatched bases: 22. The CDR3 bases are TGTGCCATCATTTCCACCCCAGATTCATCCGGGACAGACGGCTACACCTTC. It yields the protein CAIISTPDSSGTDGYTF.

The sample holds one count of this clone. V is TRBV5-8 and J is TRBJ2-7; TRBD1 agrees at 7 bases. Germline V gives CDR1 SGHTS, CDR2 YDEGEE. Trimming removed 2 bases from V and 1 base from J; junction bases left unmatched: 0. The CDR3 length is 13 residues. In DNA, the CDR3 is TGTGCCAGCAGCTTCAGGGGGTCCTACGAGCAGTACGTC. Residues: CASSFRGSYEQYV.

This chain uses TRBV2 with TRBJ2-3; D unclear. The CDR3 loop spans 14 amino acids. The V and J ends lost 6 bases and 3 bases respectively, with 13 bases between them. The germline V gene has CDR1 SNHLY and CDR2 FYNNEI. CDR3 bases: TGTGCCAGCAGCGCCACGCCGCTGACAGATACGCAGTATTTT. Residues: CASSATPLTDTQYF.

The chain is built from TRBV5-6 and TRBJ2-7, with D possibly TRBD1 on 5 matching bases. Per the germline V gene, CDR1 is SGHDT and CDR2 is YYEEEE. This CDR3 region has 14 residues. Trimming stripped 6 bases from V and 2 bases from J, with 15 bases between. The CDR3 spells CASTPWGSPYEQYV. Written as DNA, the CDR3 is TGTGCCAGCACCCCTTGGGGCAGCCCCTACGAGCAGTACGTC.

V and J are TRBV7-8 and TRBJ2-7; 7 bases are a match to TRBD1. The CDR3 consists of 16 residues. The V segment lost 5 bases and the J segment 0 bases; nucleotides outside the gene matches: 10. CDR1 is SGHVS and CDR2 is FQNEAQ in the germline V gene. The CDR3 DNA follows: TGTGCCAGCAGCCCCCCCGGGACAGCAAGCTCCTACGAGCAGTACTTC. The encoded protein is CASSPPGTASSYEQYF.

The chain has TRBV25-1 and TRBJ1-6, with D maybe TRBD1 (5 bases). The CDR3 consists of 16 residues. Germline CDR1 is MGHDK and CDR2 is SYGVNS. V lost 2 bases to trimming and J lost 6 bases, with 14 bases between them. Written as DNA, the CDR3 is TGTGCCAGCAGTGAAGGAGGGGATTCGAGTAATTCACCCCTCCACTTT. Its protein is CASSEGGDSSNSPLHF.

The rearrangement uses TRBV28 and TRBJ1-5; D unclear. Germline V gives CDR1 MDHEN, CDR2 SYDVKM. This CDR3 has 17 amino acids. Trimming pared 3 bases from V and 2 bases from J, leaving 17 bases between. The CDR3 DNA reads as TGTGCCAGCAGTTTTCGTAATCCCAACCGGGGCAATCAGCCCCAGCATTTT. Its protein product is CASSFRNPNRGNQPQHF.

V usage is TRBV4-2 and J usage is TRBJ2-3, with D perhaps assigned TRBD1 or TRBD2 (5 bases each). The CDR3 totals 19 residues. Germline V lookup: CDR1 LGHNA, CDR2 YNFKEQ. Between the trimmed V and J ends, which lost 0 bases and 7 bases, there was a span of 26 bases. The CDR3 protein is CASSQDILVEQEERNTQYF. CDR3 nucleotides: TGTGCCAGCAGCCAAGACATACTTGTGGAACAGGAGGAAAGGAATACGCAGTATTTT.

J is TRBJ1-1 and V is TRBV28; 7 bases map to TRBD1. Germline V CDR1 and CDR2: MDHEN, SYDVKM. V lost 8 bases, J lost 0 bases, and 3 bases stayed unmatched. CDR3 length equals 13 residues. CDR3 region: CASRGQMNTEAFF. The DNA for the CDR3 is TGTGCCAGCCGGGGACAGATGAACACTGAAGCTTTCTTT.

The V call is TRBV30, the J call TRBJ1-1, with D tentatively TRBD1 (5 bases). The germline V and J ends were trimmed by 3 bases and 1 base, with 9 bases remaining between them. Germline CDR1 reads GTSNPN; CDR2 reads SVGIG (reference sequence). This CDR3 spans 13 amino acids. CDR3 residues: CAWRKQGNTEAFF. The CDR3 DNA reads TGTGCCTGGAGGAAGCAGGGGAACACTGAAGCTTTCTTT.

Remarks on this clone: At one of its ends the junction is not consistent with the germline gene, which may arise from a read error. This chain joins TRBV29-1 and TRBJ1-2; no definite D call. This CDR3 is 12 amino acids long. Per the germline V gene, CDR1 is SQVTM and CDR2 is ANQGSEA. The CDR3 loop is CNVEDYNYGYTF. The CDR3 DNA reads TGCAACGTTGAAGACTACAACTATGGCTACACCTTC.

This clone was picked up a small number of times. The chain joins TRBV7-8 to TRBJ2-2, with D uncertain. Germline lookup yields CDR1 SGHVS and CDR2 FQNEAQ. This CDR3 is 11 amino acids long. Trimming took 2 bases from V and 6 from J, leaving 1 base between them. The CDR3 DNA follows: TGTGCCAGCAGCTTACCCGGGGAGCTGTTTTTT. Its translation is CASSLPGELFF.

The genes are TRBV4-3 and TRBJ1-1; D may be TRBD1 (5 bases). Trimming stripped 4 bases from V and 4 bases from J, with 19 bases between. Germline V gene sequence: CDR1 LGHNA, CDR2 YSLEER. The CDR3 has 16 amino acids. CDR3 nucleotide sequence: TGCGCCAGCAGCCCTAGAAGGGAGGGGCGATCCACTGAAGCTTTCTTT. This sequence encodes CASSPRREGRSTEAFF.

J is TRBJ1-3 and V is TRBV7-2; unclear D gene. The germline gives CDR1 SGHTA, CDR2 FQGNSA. The CDR3 runs 17 residues. V was cut by 5 bases and J by 0 bases, with 17 bases left in between. CDR3 sequence: CASSRSLKSYSGNTIYF. DNA of the CDR3: TGTGCCAGCAGCCGATCCTTGAAATCATACTCTGGAAACACCATATATTTT.

The V and J genes are TRBV2 and TRBJ2-1; D unresolved. Germline CDR1 SNHLY, CDR2 FYNNEI. The CDR3 runs 13 residues. V was clipped by 7 bases and J by 7 bases, with 14 bases between them. The CDR3 sequence: CASTPTSWNEQFF. The CDR3 region has the DNA TGTGCCAGCACCCCTACCAGTTGGAATGAGCAGTTCTTC.

This rearrangement joins TRBV11-2 to TRBJ1-3, with D unclear. Trimming left V 5 bases short and J 2 bases short, with 4 bases between. This CDR3 is built from 12 residues. Germline V gene data show CDR1 as SGHAT and CDR2 as FQNNGV. CDR3 amino acids: CASSKPGNTIYF. The CDR3 DNA reads as TGTGCCAGCAGCAAACCTGGAAACACCATATATTTT.

The J gene is TRBJ2-1, the V gene TRBV6-5, with a possible D match to TRBD2 (5 bases). CDR3 size: 12 residues. Germline CDR1 and CDR2: MNHEY and SVGAGI. V was trimmed by 8 bases and J by 6 bases, leaving 11 bases between them. In nucleotides, the CDR3 is TGTGCCAGCGGGCTAGCTGGCAATGAGCAGTTCTTC. Translating gives CASGLAGNEQFF.

The CDR3 region is CASFSAGAYEQYF. Here the CDR3 DNA reads TGTGCCAGTTTCTCGGCCGGAGCCTACGAGCAGTACTTC. The rearrangement links TRBV28 to TRBJ2-7; D not certain. Germline CDR1 reads MDHEN; CDR2 reads SYDVKM. This CDR3 is built from 13 residues. Trimming removed 9 bases from V and 2 bases from J, with 14 bases in between.

This chain uses TRBV13 with TRBJ2-1; weak D call: TRBD1 (6 bases). From germline, CDR1 is PRHDT and CDR2 FYEKMQ (reference sequence). The length of the CDR3 is 14 residues. V lost 8 bases and J lost 6, with 17 bases in between. In nucleotides, the CDR3 is TGTGCCAGCTCCGACATAACAGGGTCCAATGAGCAGTTCTTC. It yields the protein CASSDITGSNEQFF.

The chain has TRBV6-5 and TRBJ2-3; D remains ambiguous. The CDR3 has 13 amino acids. Germline values: CDR1 MNHEY, CDR2 SVGAGI. Trimming took off 2 bases at V and 1 base at J, with 4 bases between the two ends. CDR3 bases: TGTGCCAGCAGTTACGAAGGCACAGATACGCAGTATTTT. Translation gives CASSYEGTDTQYF.

The CDR3: CASSVEWWEPPQHF. The CDR3 nucleotides are TGTGCCAGCAGCGTAGAGTGGTGGGAGCCGCCCCAGCATTTT. The chain joins TRBV9 to TRBJ1-5, with D hard to call. CDR3 size: 14 residues. The V end was cut by 0 bases, the J end by 9 bases, with 13 bases between. Germline CDR1 SGDLS, CDR2 YYNGEE. The whole variable domain, filled in from reference TRBV9 and TRBJ1-5, reads DSGVTQTPKHLITATGQRVTLRCSPRSGDLSVYWYQQSLDQGLQFLIQYYNGEERAKGNILERFSAQQFPDLHSELNLSSLELGDSALYFCASSVEWWEPPQHFGDGTRLSIL.

The chain combines TRBV6-1 with TRBJ1-5; weak D call: TRBD1 (6 bases). The CDR3 is 16 residues long. Germline CDR1 is MNHNS and CDR2 is SASEGT. V was cut by 2 bases and J by 0 bases, with 11 bases left in between. The CDR3 protein is CASSELRGPSNQPQHF. For the CDR3, the DNA is TGTGCCAGCAGTGAACTCAGGGGCCCTAGCAATCAGCCCCAGCATTTT.